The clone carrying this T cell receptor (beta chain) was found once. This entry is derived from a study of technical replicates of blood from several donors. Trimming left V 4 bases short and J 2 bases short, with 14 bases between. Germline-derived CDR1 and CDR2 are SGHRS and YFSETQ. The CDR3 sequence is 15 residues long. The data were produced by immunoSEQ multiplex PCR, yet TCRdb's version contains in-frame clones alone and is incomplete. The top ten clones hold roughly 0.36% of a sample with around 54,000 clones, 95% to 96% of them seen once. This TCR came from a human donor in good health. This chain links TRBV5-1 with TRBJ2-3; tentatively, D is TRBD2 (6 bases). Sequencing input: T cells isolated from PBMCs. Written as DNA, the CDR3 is TGCGCCAGCAGCCCGACTAGTCTCCCCACAGATACGCAGTATTTT. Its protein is CASSPTSLPTDTQYF.